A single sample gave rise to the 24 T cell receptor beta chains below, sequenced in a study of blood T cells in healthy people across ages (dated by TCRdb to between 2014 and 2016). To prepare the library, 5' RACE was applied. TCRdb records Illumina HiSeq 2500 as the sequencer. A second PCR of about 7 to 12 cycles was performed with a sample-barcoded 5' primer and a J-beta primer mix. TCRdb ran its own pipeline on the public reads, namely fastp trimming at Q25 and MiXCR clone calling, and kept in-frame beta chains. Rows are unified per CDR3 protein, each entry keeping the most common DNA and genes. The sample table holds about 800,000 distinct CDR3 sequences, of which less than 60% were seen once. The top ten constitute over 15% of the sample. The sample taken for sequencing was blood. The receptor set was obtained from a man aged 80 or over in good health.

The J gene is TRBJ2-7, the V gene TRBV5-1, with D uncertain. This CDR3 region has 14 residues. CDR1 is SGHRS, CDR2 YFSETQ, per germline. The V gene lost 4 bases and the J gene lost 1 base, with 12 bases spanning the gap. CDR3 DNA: TGCGCCAGCAGCGTAAGTTACAGTTCCTACGAGCAGTACTTC. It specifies CASSVSYSSYEQYF.

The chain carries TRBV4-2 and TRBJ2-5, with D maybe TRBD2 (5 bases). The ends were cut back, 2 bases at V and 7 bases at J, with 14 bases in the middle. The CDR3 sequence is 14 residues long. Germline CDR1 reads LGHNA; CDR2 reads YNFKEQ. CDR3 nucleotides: TGTGCCAGCAGCCAAAGGACTGTCGATGGGACCCAGTACTTC. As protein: CASSQRTVDGTQYF.

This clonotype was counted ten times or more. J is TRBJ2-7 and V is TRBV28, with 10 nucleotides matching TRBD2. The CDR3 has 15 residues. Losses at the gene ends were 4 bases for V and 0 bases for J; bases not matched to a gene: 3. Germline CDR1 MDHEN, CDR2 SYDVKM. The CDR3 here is CASSSGLAVSYEQYF. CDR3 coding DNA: TGTGCCAGCAGTTCCGGACTAGCGGTCTCCTACGAGCAGTACTTC.

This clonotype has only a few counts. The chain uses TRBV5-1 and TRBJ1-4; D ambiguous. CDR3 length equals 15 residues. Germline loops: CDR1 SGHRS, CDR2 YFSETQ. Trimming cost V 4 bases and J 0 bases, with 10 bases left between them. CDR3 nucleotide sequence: TGCGCCAGCAGCGTCGGCGGGACAACTAATGAAAAACTGTTTTTT. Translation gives CASSVGGTTNEKLFF.

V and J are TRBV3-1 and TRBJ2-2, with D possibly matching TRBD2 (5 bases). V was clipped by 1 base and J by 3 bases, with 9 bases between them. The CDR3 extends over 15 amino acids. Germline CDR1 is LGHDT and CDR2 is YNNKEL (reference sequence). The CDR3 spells CASSQGSSYTGELFF. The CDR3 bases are TGTGCCAGCAGCCAAGGGTCTAGCTACACCGGGGAGCTGTTTTTT.

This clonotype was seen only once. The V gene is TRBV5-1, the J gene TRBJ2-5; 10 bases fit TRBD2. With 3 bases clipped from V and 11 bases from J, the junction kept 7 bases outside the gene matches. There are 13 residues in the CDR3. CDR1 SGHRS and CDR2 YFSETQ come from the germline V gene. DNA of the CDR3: TGCGCCAGCAGCTCCACTAGCGGGACTGGGCAGTACTTC. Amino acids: CASSSTSGTGQYF.

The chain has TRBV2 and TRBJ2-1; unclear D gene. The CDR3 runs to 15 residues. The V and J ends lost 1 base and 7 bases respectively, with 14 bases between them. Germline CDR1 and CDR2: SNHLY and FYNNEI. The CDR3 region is CASSEGVTWGNEQFF. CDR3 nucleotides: TGTGCCAGCAGTGAAGGAGTGACGTGGGGAAATGAGCAGTTCTTC.

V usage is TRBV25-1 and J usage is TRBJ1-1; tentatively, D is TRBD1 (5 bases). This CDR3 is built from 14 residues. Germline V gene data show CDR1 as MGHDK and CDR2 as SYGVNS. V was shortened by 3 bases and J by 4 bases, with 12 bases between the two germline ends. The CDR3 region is CASSDPGRATEAFF. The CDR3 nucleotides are TGTGCCAGCAGTGACCCGGGGCGGGCCACTGAAGCTTTCTTT.

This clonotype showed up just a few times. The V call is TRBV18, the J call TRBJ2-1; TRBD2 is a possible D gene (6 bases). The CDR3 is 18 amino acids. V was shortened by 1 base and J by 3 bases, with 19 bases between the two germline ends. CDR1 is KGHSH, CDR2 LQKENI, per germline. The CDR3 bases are TGTGCCAGCTCACCACGGGACGACAGACGACTAGTCTACAATGAGCAGTTCTTC. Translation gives CASSPRDDRRLVYNEQFF.

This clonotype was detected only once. The CDR3 protein is CASGQYGQGNADTQYF. The DNA for the CDR3 is TGTGCCAGCGGCCAATACGGACAGGGAAACGCAGATACGCAGTATTTT. The chain couples TRBV6-4 to TRBJ2-3; 8 positions match TRBD1. The CDR3 length is 16 residues. Germline lookup yields CDR1 MRHNA and CDR2 SNTAGT. Trimming cost V 8 bases and J 4 bases; bases outside gene matches: 14.

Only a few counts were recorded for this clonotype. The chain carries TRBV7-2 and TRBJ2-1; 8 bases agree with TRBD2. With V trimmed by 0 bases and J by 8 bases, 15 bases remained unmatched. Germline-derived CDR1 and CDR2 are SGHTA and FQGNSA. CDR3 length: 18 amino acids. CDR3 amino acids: CASSLAGGRRGWTDEQFF. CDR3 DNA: TGTGCCAGCAGCTTAGCTGGCGGGAGGAGGGGTTGGACGGATGAGCAGTTCTTC.

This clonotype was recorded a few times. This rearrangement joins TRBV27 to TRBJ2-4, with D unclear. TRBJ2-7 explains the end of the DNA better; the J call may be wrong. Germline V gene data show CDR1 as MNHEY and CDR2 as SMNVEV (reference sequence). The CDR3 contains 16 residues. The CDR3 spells CASSLELGQIPYEQYF. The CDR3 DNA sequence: TGTGCCAGCAGTTTAGAGTTAGGTCAGATTCCCTACGAGCAGTACTTC.

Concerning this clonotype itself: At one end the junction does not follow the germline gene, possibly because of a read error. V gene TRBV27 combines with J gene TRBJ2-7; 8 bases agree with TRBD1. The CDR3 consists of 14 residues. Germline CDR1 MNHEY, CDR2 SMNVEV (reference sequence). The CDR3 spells CVSSVDREGYEQYF. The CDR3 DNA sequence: TGTGTCAGCAGCGTGGACAGGGAAGGCTACGAGCAGTACTTC.

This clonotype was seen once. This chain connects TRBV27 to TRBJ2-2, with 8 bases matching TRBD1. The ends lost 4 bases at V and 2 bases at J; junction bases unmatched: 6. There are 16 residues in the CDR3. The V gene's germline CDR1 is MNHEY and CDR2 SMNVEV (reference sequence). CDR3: CASSSPGGHNTGELFF. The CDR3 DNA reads TGTGCCAGCAGTTCCCCAGGGGGCCATAACACCGGGGAGCTGTTTTTT.

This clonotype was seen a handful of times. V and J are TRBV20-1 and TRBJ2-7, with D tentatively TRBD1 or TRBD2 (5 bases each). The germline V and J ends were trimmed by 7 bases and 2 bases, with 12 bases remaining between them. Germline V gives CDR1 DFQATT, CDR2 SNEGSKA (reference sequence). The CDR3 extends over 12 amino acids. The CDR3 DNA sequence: TGCAGTGTTAACCAGGGAGCCTACGAGCAGTACTTC. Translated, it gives CSVNQGAYEQYF.

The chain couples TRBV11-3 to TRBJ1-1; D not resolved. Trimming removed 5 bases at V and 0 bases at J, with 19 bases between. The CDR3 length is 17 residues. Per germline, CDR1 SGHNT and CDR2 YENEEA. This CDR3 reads CASSPPVIPSLNTEAFF. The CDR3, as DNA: TGTGCCAGCAGCCCCCCTGTTATTCCGTCTCTGAACACTGAAGCTTTCTTT.

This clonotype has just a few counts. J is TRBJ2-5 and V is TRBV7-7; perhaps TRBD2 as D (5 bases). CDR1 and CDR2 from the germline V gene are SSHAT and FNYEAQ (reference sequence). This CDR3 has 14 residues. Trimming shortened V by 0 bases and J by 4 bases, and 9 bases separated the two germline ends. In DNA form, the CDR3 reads TGTGCCAGCAGCTTAGCCGGGATAGGAGAGACCCAGTACTTC. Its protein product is CASSLAGIGETQYF.

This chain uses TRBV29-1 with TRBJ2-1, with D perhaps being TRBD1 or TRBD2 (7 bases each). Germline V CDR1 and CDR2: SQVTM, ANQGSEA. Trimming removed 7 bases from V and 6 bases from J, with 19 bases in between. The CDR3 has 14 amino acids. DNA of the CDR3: TGCAGCGCTACGACAGGGAGGGTCTCCAATGAGCAGTTCTTC. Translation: CSATTGRVSNEQFF.

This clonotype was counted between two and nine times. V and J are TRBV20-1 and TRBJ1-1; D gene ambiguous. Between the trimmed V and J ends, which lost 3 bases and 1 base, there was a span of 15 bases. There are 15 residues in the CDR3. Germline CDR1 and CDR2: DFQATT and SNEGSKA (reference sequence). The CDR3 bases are TGCAGTGCTAGGGGGTGGGGTATGGGGAACACTGAAGCTTTCTTT. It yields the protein CSARGWGMGNTEAFF.

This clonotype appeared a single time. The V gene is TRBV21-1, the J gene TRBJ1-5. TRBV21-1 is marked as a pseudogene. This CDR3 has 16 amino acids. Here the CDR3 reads CASSRPQREGNQPQHF. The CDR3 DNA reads TGTGCCAGCAGCCGCCCGCAGAGGGAGGGCAATCAGCCCCAGCATTTT.

The CDR3, as DNA: TGCAGTGCTAGCGAGACAGGGGGTGAAAAACTGTTTTTT. It codes for CSASETGGEKLFF. V usage is TRBV20-1 and J usage is TRBJ1-4, with TRBD1 matching 9 bases. The CDR3 is 13 amino acids. V shed 3 bases, J shed 7 bases, and the junction held 3 bases outside the gene matches. The germline gives CDR1 DFQATT, CDR2 SNEGSKA (reference sequence).

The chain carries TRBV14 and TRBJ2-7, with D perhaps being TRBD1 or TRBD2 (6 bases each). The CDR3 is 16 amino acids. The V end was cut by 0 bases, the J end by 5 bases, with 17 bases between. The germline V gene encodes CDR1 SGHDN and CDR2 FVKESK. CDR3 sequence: CASSQDPRGGFHEQYF. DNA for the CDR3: TGTGCCAGCAGCCAAGATCCTAGAGGGGGGTTCCACGAGCAGTACTTC. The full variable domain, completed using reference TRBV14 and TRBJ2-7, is EAGVTQFPSHSVIEKGQTVTLRCDPISGHDNLYWYRRVMGKEIKFLLHFVKESKQDESGMPNNRFLAERTGGTYSTLKVQPAELEDSGVYFCASSQDPRGGFHEQYFGPGTRLTVT.

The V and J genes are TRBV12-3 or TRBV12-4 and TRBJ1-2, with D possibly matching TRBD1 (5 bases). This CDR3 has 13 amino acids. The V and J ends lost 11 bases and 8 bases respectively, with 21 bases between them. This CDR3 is CAGTYGTAVGYTF. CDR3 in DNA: TGTGCCGGCACATACGGGACGGCCGTCGGCTACACCTTC.

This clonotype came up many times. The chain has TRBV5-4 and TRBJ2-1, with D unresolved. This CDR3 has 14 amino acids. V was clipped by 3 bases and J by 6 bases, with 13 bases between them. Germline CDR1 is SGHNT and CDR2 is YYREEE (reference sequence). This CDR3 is CASSSGLHVNEQFF. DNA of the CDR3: TGTGCCAGCAGCTCCGGGCTCCACGTCAATGAGCAGTTCTTC.